This is a list of T cell receptor beta chains from one sample in a study of T cells in Graves' hyperthyroidism and ophthalmopathy. TCRdb independently ran MiXCR on the multiplex PCR reads; one entry per CDR3 protein. The sample shows some 180,000 distinct CDR3 sequences, less than 20% of them seen only once. The specimen was blood. The receptors stem from a woman between 50 and 59 years old with Graves' hyperthyroidism. Each CDR3 is given with its conserved first and last residue. A D gene is named only where the DNA matches it firmly. Not every row has a clone size; where given, it reads once, few, many or a size class.

j_gene	d_gene	v_gene	abundance	CDR3nt	CDR3aa
TRBJ2-7	-	TRBV11-2	many	TGTGCCAGCAGCGCAAGGGTCAGCTCCTACGAGCAGTACTTC	CASSARVSSYEQYF
TRBJ2-7	-	TRBV10-3	many	TGTGCCATCAGTTCAGGGACGACGGAGCAGTACTTC	CAISSGTTEQYF
TRBJ2-5	-	TRBV7-3	many	TGTGCCAGCAGCCCTTACGCGTGGTACCAAGAGACCCAGTACTTC	CASSPYAWYQETQYF
TRBJ2-3	-	TRBV9	few	TGTGCCAGCAGCGGTGAGGGGTTGGGAGCCGCGCAGTATTTT	CASSGEGLGAAQYF
TRBJ1-1	-	TRBV29-1	few	TGCAGCGTTGGAGACTTGAACACTGAAGCTTTCTTT	CSVGDLNTEAFF
TRBJ1-1	TRBD1	TRBV7-9	-	TGTGCCAGCAGCTTACAGGGGGGCGGCACTGAAGCTTTCTTT	CASSLQGGGTEAFF
TRBJ1-1	-	TRBV19	many	TGTGCCAGTAGCTTGTACCGACAGGCCTTGGGGATGAACACTGAAGCTTTCTTT	CASSLYRQALGMNTEAFF
TRBJ2-7	-	TRBV16	medium-sized	TGTGCCAGCAGCCATTCCGGCGCCACCTACGAGCAGTACTTC	CASSHSGATYEQYF
TRBJ2-7	-	TRBV7-8	many	TGTGCCAGCAGCTTAGTAGGAGTCGCTTCCTACGAGCAGTACTTC	CASSLVGVASYEQYF
TRBJ1-3	TRBD1	TRBV7-9	few	TGTGCCAGCAGCACTAGGACAGGTTTGAACACCATATATTTT	CASSTRTGLNTIYF
TRBJ2-3	TRBD2	TRBV7-8	many	TGTGCCATCAACAAAAAGGGGACTAGCGGAAGCACAGATACGCAGTATTTT	CAINKKGTSGSTDTQYF
TRBJ2-2	-	TRBV5-4	-	TGTGCCAGCAGCTTTCGACAGGAGGGGGACGGGGAGCTGTTTTTT	CASSFRQEGDGELFF
TRBJ2-1	TRBD2	TRBV9	-	TGTGCCAGCAGCGGGCTCCACCACACTAGCGGGAGGGCCTATGAGCAGTTCTTC	CASSGLHHTSGRAYEQFF
TRBJ2-4	-	TRBV6-2/TRBV6-3	-	TGTTCCAGTCTCTCGGACATTCAGTACTTC	CSSLSDIQYF
TRBJ1-1	TRBD1	TRBV15	many	TGTGCCACCAGCAGCAGACCGCTGACCGGGACAGCTTCGAACACTGAAGCTTTCTTT	CATSSRPLTGTASNTEAFF
TRBJ1-1	-	TRBV20-1	many	TGCAGTGCTCGAACCTCTAATGAAGCTTTCTTT	CSARTSNEAFF
TRBJ2-3	TRBD1	TRBV29-1	many	TGCAGCGTCACGTATGAGACAGGGCCGATTAGCACAGATACGCAGTATTTT	CSVTYETGPISTDTQYF
TRBJ1-2	-	TRBV20-1	many	TGCAGTGCTAGAGATTGGGGGGCTGTCAACTATGGCTACACCTTC	CSARDWGAVNYGYTF
TRBJ2-3	-	TRBV2	many	TGTGCCAGCAGTGTAGGACCAGATACGCAGTATTTT	CASSVGPDTQYF
TRBJ2-7	TRBD1	TRBV28	-	TGTGCCAGCAGTTTGATGCTGGGACAGGGGTTTAACTACTCCTACGAGCAGTACTTC	CASSLMLGQGFNYSYEQYF
TRBJ2-1	-	TRBV15	-	TGTGCCACCACCCAGAGGAGAGAGATCAATGAGCAGTTCTTC	CATTQRREINEQFF
TRBJ2-3	TRBD2	TRBV24-1	few	TGTGCCACCAGTGACCCATCCGGGACTAGCGGGTCAGATACGCAGTATTTT	CATSDPSGTSGSDTQYF
TRBJ2-7	TRBD1	TRBV3-1	many	TGTGCCAGCAGCCAAGAGGACAGGTACGAGCAGTACTTC	CASSQEDRYEQYF
TRBJ2-1	TRBD2	TRBV14	many	TGTGCCAGCAGCCAAGTTGGGCTAGCGGGAGGAAGCTCCTACAATGAGCAGTTCTTC	CASSQVGLAGGSSYNEQFF
TRBJ2-1	TRBD2	TRBV27	many	TGTGCCAGCGACCAGGGACTAGCGAACTACAATGAGCAGTTCTTC	CASDQGLANYNEQFF
TRBJ1-1	-	TRBV12-3/TRBV12-4	many	TGTGCCAGCAGAGTAGACAGCTTCGACGGAAACACTGAAGCTTTCTTT	CASRVDSFDGNTEAFF
TRBJ2-1	-	TRBV27	-	TGTGCCAGCAGTTTATGGGGTTCCTACAATGAGCAGTTCTTC	CASSLWGSYNEQFF
TRBJ1-2	-	TRBV15	-	TGTGCCACCAGCAGAGTCGGAGGGACCTATGGCTACACCTTC	CATSRVGGTYGYTF
TRBJ2-7	TRBD1	TRBV30	many	TGTGCCTGGAAAAGTGGGGACAGGGGGCCCTACGAGCAGTACTTC	CAWKSGDRGPYEQYF
TRBJ2-3	-	TRBV11-2	few	TGTGCCAGCAACAAGGACGGTACTAACACAGATACGCAGTATTTT	CASNKDGTNTDTQYF
TRBJ2-1	TRBD2	TRBV18	-	TGTGCCAGCTCACCCTCGAGGGGCGGGAGTGATGAGCAGTTCTTC	CASSPSRGGSDEQFF
TRBJ2-1	-	TRBV11-2	-	TGTGCCAGCAGCCCCTACGGGACTCCCTTATCCTACAATGAGCAGTTCTTC	CASSPYGTPLSYNEQFF
TRBJ2-5	-	TRBV28	many	TGTGCCAGCAGTTTTTGGGGGACCCAAGAGACCCAGTACTTC	CASSFWGTQETQYF
TRBJ2-7	TRBD2	TRBV24-1	few	TGTGCCACCAGTGACCCTGGGGGGGCCTACGAGCAGTACTTC	CATSDPGGAYEQYF
TRBJ2-1	TRBD1	TRBV30	many	TGTGCCTGGAGTTCGTGGCAGGGGGCCAATGAGCAGTTCTTC	CAWSSWQGANEQFF
TRBJ1-1	-	TRBV5-4	few	TGTGCCAGCAGCTTGAGGGCAGGGGACGGGAAGACTGAAGCTTTCTTT	CASSLRAGDGKTEAFF
TRBJ1-5	TRBD1	TRBV28	-	TGTGCCAGCAGTTTGGCGGGCAGGGGGCCGGATCAGCCCCAGCATTTT	CASSLAGRGPDQPQHF
TRBJ1-2	-	TRBV12-3/TRBV12-4	-	TGTGCCAGCAGCCCGAGGACAAGCCCGAGAGAGGGCTACACCTTC	CASSPRTSPREGYTF
TRBJ2-7	TRBD1	TRBV5-5	few	TGTGCCAGCGCTCGGGCAGGGGGACCTTACGAGCAGTACTTC	CASARAGGPYEQYF
TRBJ1-5	TRBD1	TRBV28	-	TGTGCCAGCAGTTTATCGGGACAGGGGAGCAATCAGCCCCAGCATTTT	CASSLSGQGSNQPQHF
TRBJ2-1	-	TRBV7-6	-	TGTGCCAGCAGCTCCGACCGGGTCTACAATGAGCAGTTCTTC	CASSSDRVYNEQFF
TRBJ1-2	-	TRBV30	many	TGTGCCTGGAGTCCCAACCATGGCTACACCTTC	CAWSPNHGYTF
TRBJ2-3	-	TRBV20-1	few	TGCAGTGCTAGAGATGAAAGGGGCACAGATACGCAGTATTTT	CSARDERGTDTQYF
TRBJ1-1	-	TRBV7-9	many	TGTGCCAGCAGCCTGGGGGTCTTAAGGAAGGGTGAAGCTTTCTTT	CASSLGVLRKGEAFF
TRBJ2-3	-	TRBV24-1	-	TGTGCCACCAGTCGGCGGGGGCAAGAGGGGCAAGATACGCAGTATTTT	CATSRRGQEGQDTQYF
TRBJ2-7	-	TRBV27	many	TGTGCCAGCAGTTTAAGGCTGGGGCTGGGTTACGAGCAGTACTTC	CASSLRLGLGYEQYF
TRBJ1-1	TRBD1	TRBV7-9	many	TGTGCCAGCTCACTCGGACAGGGGGCCACTGAAGCTTTCTTT	CASSLGQGATEAFF
TRBJ2-2	-	TRBV4-2	-	TGTGCCAGCAGCCTGACTAAGGGCAGCGAAGATGACACCGGGGAGCTGTTTTTT	CASSLTKGSEDDTGELFF
TRBJ2-3	-	TRBV5-4	few	TGTGCCAGCAGCTTGGGGATTGGGACCCAATCGGGCACAGATACGCAGTATTTT	CASSLGIGTQSGTDTQYF
TRBJ2-1	TRBD2	TRBV5-1	few	TGCGCCAGCAGCACGGGACTAGCGGGAACTACGGGCAATGAGCAGTTCTTC	CASSTGLAGTTGNEQFF
TRBJ1-1	-	TRBV2	many	TGTGCCAGCAGTCACGAAGCTTTCTTT	CASSHEAFF
TRBJ1-5	-	TRBV28	few	TGTGCCAGCAGCACCACAACTCAGCCCCAGCATTTT	CASSTTTQPQHF